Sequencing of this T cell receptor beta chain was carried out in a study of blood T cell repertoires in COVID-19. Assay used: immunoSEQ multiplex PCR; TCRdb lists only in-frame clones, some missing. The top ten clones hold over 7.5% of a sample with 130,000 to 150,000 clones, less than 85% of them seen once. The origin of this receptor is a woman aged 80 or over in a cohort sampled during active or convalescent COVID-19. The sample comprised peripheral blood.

The CDR3 loop is CAWAGYDRETQYF. The CDR3 DNA sequence: TGTGCCTGGGCGGGGTACGATCGAGAGACCCAGTACTTC. The J gene is TRBJ2-5, the V gene TRBV30; D possibly corresponds to TRBD2 (6 bases). This CDR3 has 13 amino acids. V was pared by 5 bases and J by 4 bases, with 14 bases between. CDR1 is GTSNPN and CDR2 is SVGIG in the germline V gene (reference sequence).